Described below is a single T cell receptor beta chain sequence and its context. Its antigen is currently unknown. The data stem from a study of siplizumab effects on memory and regulatory T cells. Study-level results: The diversity of naive T cells seemed greater than that of memory cells, and their alloresponse contribution seemed major. Among sequences traceable to unstimulated CD4+ memory cells, alloreactive ones were significantly reduced by siplizumab. The authors mapped only a minor fraction of alloreactive clones to unstimulated subsets.

TCRdb keeps only in-frame clones here, not all; method: immunoSEQ multiplex PCR. This sample has under 110,000 clones; nearly 95% occur once, and the top ten carry about 11%. This CDR3 contains 15 residues. The germline gives CDR1 SGHRS, CDR2 YFSETQ. V lost 4 bases and J 3 bases, leaving 14 bases between the germline ends. The sequencing input was non-Treg CD4+ T cells sorted from blood. This receptor was identified in a human donor in good health. The chain has TRBV5-1 and TRBJ2-1; D may be TRBD1 (6 bases). The CDR3 protein is CASSRDTTFYNEQFF. CDR3 coding DNA: TGCGCCAGCAGCAGGGACACTACTTTCTACAATGAGCAGTTCTTC.